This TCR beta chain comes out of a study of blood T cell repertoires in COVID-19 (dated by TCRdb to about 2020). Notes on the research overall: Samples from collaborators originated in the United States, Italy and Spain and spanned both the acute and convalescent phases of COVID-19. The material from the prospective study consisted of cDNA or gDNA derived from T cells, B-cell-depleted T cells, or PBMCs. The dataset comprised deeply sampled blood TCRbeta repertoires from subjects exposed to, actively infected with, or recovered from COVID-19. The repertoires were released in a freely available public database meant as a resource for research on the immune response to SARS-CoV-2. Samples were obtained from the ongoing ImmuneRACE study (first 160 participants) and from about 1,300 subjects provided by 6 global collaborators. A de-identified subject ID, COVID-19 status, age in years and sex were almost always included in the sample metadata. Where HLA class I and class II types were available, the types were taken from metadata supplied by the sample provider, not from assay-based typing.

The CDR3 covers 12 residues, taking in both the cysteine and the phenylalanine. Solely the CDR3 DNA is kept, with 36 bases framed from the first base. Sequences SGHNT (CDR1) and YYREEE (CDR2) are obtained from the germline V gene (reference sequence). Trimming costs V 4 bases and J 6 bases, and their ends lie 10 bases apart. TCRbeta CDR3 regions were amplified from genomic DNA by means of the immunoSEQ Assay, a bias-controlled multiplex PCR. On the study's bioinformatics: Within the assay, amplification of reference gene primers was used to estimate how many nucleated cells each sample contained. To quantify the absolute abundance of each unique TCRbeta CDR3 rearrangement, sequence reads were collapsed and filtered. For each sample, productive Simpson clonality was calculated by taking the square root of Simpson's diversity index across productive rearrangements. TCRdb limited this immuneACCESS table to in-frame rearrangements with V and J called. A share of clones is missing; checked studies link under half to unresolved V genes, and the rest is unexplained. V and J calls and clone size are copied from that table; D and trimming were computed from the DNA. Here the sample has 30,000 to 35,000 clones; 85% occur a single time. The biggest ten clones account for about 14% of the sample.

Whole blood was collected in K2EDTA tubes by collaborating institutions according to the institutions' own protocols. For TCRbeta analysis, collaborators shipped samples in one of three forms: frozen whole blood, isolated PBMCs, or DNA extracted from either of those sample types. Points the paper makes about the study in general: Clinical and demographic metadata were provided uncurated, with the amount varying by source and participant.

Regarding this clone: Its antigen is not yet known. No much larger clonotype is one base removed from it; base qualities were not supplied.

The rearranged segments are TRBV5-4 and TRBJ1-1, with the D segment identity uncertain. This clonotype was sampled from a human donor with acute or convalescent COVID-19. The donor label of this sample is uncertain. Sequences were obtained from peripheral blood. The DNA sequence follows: TGTGCCAGCAGCAGTCCAGTCGCTGAAGCTTTCTTT. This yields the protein CASSSPVAEAFF.